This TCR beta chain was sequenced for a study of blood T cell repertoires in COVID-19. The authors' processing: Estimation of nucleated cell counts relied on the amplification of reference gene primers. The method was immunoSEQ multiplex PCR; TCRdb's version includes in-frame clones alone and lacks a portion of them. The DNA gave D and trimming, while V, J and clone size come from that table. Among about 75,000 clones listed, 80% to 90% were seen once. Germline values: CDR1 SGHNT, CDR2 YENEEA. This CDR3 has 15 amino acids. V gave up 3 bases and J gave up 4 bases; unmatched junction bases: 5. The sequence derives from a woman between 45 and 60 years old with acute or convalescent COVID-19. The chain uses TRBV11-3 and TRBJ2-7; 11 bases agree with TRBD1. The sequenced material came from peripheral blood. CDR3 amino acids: CASSFVRDRGYEQYF. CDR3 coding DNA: TGTGCCAGCAGCTTTGTTCGGGACAGGGGGTACGAGCAGTACTTC.